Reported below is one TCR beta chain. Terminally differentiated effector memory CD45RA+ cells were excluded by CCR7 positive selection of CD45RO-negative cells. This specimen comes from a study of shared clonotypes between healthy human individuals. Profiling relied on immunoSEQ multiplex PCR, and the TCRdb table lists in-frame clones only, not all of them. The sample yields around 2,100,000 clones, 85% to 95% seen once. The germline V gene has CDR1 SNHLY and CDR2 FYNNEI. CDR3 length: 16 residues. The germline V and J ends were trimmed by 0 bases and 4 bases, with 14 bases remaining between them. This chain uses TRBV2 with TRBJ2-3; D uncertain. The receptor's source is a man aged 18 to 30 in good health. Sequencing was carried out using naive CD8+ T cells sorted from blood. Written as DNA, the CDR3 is TGTGCCAGCAGTGAAGCGAAGGCAACCCTTGCAGATACGCAGTATTTT. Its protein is CASSEAKATLADTQYF.